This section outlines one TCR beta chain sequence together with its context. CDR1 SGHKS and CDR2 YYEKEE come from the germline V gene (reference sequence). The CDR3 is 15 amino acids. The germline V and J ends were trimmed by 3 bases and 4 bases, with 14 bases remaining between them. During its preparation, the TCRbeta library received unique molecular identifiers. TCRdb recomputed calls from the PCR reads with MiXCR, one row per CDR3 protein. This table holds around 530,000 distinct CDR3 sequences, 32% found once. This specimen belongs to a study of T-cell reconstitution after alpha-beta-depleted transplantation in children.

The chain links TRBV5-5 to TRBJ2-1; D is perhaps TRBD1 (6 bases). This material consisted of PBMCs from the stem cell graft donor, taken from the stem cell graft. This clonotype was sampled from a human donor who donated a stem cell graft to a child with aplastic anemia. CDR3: CASSSQGTLYNEQFF. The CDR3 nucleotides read TGTGCCAGCAGCTCCCAGGGGACGTTGTACAATGAGCAGTTCTTC.